Sequencing of this TCR beta chain was carried out in a study of T cell responses to AZD1222 COVID-19 vaccine. Some clones are missing from TCRdb's copy, which holds only in-frame ones; the method was immunoSEQ multiplex PCR. The data show 130,000 to 150,000 clones, with roughly nine tenths seen just once and more than 1.2% held by the top ten. This CDR3 contains 11 residues. CDR1 and CDR2 (germline): MDHEN, SYDVKM. V was shortened by 6 bases and J by 7 bases, with 7 bases between the two germline ends. Sample: peripheral blood, taken on day 0 of AZD1222 vaccination. The rearrangement uses TRBV28 and TRBJ2-1; D may be TRBD2 (5 bases). This receptor was obtained from an adult in good health. CDR3 in DNA: TGTGCCAGCAGCCGCGGGAATGAGCAGTTCTTC. Translated, it gives CASSRGNEQFF.